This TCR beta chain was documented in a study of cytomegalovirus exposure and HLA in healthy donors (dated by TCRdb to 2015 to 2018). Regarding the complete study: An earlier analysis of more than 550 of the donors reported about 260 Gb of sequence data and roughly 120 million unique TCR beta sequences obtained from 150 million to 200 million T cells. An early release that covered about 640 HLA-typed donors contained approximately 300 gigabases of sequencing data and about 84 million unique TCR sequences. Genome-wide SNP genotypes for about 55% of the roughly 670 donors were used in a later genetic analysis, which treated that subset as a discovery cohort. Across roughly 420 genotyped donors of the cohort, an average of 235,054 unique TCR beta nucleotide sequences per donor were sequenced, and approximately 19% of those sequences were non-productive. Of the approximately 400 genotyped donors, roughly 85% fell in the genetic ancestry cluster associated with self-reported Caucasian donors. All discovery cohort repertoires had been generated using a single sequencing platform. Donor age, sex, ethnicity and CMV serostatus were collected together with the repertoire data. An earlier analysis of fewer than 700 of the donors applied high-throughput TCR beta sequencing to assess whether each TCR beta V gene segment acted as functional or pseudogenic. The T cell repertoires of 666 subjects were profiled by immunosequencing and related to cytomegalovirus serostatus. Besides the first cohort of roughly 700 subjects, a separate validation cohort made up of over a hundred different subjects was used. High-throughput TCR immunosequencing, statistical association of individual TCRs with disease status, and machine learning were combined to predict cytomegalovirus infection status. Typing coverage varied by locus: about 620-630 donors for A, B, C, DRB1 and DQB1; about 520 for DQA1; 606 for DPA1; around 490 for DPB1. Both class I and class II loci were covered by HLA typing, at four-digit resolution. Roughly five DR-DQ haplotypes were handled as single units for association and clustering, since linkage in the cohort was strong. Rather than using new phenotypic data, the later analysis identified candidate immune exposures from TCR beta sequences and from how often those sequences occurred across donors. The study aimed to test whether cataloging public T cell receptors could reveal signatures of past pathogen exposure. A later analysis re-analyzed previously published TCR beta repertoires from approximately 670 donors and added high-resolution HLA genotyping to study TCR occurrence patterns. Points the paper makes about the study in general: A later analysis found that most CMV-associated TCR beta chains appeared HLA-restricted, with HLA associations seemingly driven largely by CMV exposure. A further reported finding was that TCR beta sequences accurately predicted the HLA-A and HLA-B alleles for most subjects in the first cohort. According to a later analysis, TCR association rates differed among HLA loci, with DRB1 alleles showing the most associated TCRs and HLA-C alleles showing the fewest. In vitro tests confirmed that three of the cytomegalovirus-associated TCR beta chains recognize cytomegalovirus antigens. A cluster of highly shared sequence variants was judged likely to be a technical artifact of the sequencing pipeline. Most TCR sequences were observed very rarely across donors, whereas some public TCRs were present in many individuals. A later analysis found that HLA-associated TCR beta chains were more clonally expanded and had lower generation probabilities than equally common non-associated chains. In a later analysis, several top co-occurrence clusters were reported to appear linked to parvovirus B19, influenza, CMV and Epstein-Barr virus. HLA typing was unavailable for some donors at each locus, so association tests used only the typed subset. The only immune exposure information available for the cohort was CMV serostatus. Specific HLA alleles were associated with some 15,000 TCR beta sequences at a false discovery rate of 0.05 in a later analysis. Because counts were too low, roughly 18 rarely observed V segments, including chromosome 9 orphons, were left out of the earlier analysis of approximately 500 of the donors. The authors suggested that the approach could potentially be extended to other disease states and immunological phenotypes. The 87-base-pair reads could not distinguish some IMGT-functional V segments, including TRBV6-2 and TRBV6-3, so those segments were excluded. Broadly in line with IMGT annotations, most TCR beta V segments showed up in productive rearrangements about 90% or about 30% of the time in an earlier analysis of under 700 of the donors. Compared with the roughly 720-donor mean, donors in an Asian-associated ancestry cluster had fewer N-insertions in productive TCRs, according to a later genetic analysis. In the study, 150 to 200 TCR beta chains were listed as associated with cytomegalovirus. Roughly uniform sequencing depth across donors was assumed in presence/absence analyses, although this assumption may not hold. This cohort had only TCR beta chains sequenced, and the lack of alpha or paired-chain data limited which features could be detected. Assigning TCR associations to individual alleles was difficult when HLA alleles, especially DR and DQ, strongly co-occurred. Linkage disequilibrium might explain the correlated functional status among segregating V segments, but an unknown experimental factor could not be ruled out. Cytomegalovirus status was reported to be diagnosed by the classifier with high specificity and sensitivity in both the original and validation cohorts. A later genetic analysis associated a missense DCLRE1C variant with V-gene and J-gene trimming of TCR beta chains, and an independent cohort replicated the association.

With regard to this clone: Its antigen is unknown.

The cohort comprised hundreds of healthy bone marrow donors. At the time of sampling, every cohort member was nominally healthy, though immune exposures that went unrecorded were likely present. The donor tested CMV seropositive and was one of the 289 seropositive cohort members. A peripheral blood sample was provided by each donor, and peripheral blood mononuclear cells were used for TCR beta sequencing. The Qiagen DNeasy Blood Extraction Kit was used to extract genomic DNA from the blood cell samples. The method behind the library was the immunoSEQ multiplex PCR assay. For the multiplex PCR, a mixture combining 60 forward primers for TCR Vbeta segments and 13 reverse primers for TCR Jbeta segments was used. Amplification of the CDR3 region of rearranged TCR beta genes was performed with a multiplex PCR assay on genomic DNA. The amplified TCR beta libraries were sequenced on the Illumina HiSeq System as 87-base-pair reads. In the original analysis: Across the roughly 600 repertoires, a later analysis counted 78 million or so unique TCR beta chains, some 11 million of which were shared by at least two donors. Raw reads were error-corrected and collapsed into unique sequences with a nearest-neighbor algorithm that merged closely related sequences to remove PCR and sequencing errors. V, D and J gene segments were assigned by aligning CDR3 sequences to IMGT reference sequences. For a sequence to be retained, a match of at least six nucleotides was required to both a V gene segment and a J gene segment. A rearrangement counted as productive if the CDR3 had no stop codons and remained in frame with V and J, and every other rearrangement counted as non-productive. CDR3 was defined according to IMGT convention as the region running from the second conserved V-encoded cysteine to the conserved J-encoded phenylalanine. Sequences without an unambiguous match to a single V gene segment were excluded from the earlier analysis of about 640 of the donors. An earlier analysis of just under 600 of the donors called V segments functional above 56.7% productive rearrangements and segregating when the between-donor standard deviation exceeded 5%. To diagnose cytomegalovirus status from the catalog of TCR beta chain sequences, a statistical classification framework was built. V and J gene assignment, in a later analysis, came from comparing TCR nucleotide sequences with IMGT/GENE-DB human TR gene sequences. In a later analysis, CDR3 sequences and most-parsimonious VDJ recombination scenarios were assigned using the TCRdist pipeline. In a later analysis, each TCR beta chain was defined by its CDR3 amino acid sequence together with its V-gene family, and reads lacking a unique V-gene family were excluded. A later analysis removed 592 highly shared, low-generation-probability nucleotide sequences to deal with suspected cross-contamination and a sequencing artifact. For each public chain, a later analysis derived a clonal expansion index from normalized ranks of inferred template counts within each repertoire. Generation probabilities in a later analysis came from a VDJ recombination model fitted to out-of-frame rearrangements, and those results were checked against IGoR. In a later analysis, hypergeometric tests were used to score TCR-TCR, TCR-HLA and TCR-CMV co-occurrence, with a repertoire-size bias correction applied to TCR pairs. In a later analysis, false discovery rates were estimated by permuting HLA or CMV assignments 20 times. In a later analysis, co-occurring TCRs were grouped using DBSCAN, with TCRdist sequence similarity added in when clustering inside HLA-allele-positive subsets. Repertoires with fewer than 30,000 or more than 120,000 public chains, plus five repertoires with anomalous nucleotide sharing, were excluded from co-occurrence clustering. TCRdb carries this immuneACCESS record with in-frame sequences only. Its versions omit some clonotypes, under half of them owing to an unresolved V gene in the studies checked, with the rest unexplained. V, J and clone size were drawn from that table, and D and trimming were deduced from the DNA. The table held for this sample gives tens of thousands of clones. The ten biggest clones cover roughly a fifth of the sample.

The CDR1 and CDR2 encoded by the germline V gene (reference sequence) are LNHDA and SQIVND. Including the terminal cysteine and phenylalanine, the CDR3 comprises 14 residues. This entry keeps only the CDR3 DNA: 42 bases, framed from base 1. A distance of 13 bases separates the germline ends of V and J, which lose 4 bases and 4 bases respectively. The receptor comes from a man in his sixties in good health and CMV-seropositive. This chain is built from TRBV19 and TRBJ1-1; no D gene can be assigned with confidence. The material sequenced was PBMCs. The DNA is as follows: TGTGCCAGTAGTACCCCGGGAGCTCTCACTGAAGCTTTCTTT. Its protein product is CASSTPGALTEAFF.